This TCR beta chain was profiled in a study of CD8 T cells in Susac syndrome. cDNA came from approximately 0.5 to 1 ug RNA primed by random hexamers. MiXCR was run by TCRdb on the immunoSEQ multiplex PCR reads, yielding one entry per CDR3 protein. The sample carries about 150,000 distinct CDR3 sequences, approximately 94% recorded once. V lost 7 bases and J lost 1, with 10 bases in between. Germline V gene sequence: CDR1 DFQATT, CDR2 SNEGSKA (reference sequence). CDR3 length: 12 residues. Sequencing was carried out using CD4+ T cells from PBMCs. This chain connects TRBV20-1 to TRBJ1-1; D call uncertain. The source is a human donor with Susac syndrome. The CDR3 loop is CSGAEGNTEAFF. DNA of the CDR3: TGCAGTGGGGCCGAGGGGAACACTGAAGCTTTCTTT.